This record looks at one T cell receptor beta chain sequence and its context. Donors were grouped by their self-reported clinical history. Two negative PCRs, clearance, or symptom resolution characterized the recovered Cohort 3 donors. The data originate from a study of blood T cell repertoires in COVID-19. Study context: From T cells, B-cell-depleted T cells, or PBMCs came the material, which was cDNA or gDNA.

The CDR3 is 15 residues long. Germline V gene data show CDR1 as LGHDT and CDR2 as YNNKEL (reference sequence). V dropped 1 base and J dropped 6; count of bases not matched to a gene: 6. In the source study's methods: It was from reference gene primer amplification that nucleated cell counts were estimated. Some clones are missing from TCRdb's copy, which holds only in-frame ones; the method was immunoSEQ multiplex PCR. V, J and clone size derive from that table, while D and trimming were established from the DNA sequence. The repertoire includes approximately 170,000 clones, approximately 80% of them detected once, and under 7% sits in the top ten.

This clonotype was obtained from a man in his forties or fifties who had recovered from COVID-19. Sequencing input: PBMCs or T cells enriched from blood (not recorded which). V usage is TRBV3-1 (or the pseudogene TRBV3-2) and J usage is TRBJ2-3; 8 bases map to TRBD1. The CDR3 sequence is CASSQGTGRWDTQYF. For the CDR3, the DNA is TGTGCCAGCAGCCAAGGGACAGGGAGGTGGGATACGCAGTATTTT.